The 17 T cell receptor beta chains below all came from one sample that was sequenced in a study of T cell responses to AZD1222 COVID-19 vaccine. Repertoires were generated with immunoSEQ multiplex PCR, while TCRdb's copy carries only in-frame clones and drops some. Among over 100,000 clones listed, about 80% were seen once. The specimen comprised peripheral blood, sampled on day 0 of AZD1222 vaccination. The receptors stem from an adult in good health.

This chain connects TRBV7-9 to TRBJ2-1; TRBD2 agrees at 8 bases. CDR3 size: 15 residues. In germline, CDR1 is SEHNR, CDR2 FQNEAQ (reference sequence). V shed 5 bases, J shed 0 bases, and the junction held 3 bases outside the gene matches. The CDR3 nucleotides read TGTGCCAGCAGCCCCCGGGGGGGCTCCTACAATGAGCAGTTCTTC. Translated: CASSPRGGSYNEQFF.

The chain links TRBV19 to TRBJ1-6; no clear D. Germline lookup yields CDR1 LNHDA and CDR2 SQIVND (reference sequence). V was clipped by 8 bases and J by 7 bases, with 9 bases between them. The CDR3 is 12 amino acids. CDR3: CASARLNSPLHF. The CDR3 DNA is TGTGCCAGTGCCAGGCTAAATTCACCCCTCCACTTT.

The rearrangement links TRBV30 to TRBJ1-3; D is unresolved. CDR1 is GTSNPN and CDR2 is SVGIG in the germline V gene (reference sequence). This CDR3 has 14 residues. V was clipped by 2 bases and J by 0 bases, with 8 bases between them. In nucleotides, the CDR3 is TGTGCCTGGAGTAGTCCTAGCTCTGGAAACACCATATATTTT. This encodes CAWSSPSSGNTIYF. Using reference TRBV30 and TRBJ1-3 for the parts outside the CDR3, the full variable domain is SQTIHQWPATLVQPVGSPLSLECTVEGTSNPNLYWYRQAAGRGLQLLFYSVGIGQISSEVPQNLSASRPQDRQFILSSKKLLLSDSGFYLCAWSSPSSGNTIYFGEGSWLTVV.

V and J are TRBV15 and TRBJ1-5; D call uncertain. Trimming shortened V by 4 bases and J by 3 bases, and 7 bases separated the two germline ends. CDR3 length: 13 amino acids. Germline V gene lookup returns CDR1 LNHNV and CDR2 YYDKDF (reference sequence). The CDR3 protein is CATSITANQPQHF. CDR3 bases: TGTGCCACCAGCATCACGGCCAATCAGCCCCAGCATTTT.

This chain joins TRBV18 and TRBJ1-6; the D gene is possibly TRBD1 (5 bases). Trimming cost V 2 bases and J 7 bases, with 15 bases left between them. This CDR3 has 16 residues. The germline V gene has CDR1 KGHSH and CDR2 LQKENI. Here the CDR3 DNA reads TGTGCCAGCTCACCATACGGCGGGGGTGGAAATTCACCCCTCCACTTT. It codes for CASSPYGGGGNSPLHF.

The rearrangement joins TRBV27 to TRBJ2-6; D call uncertain. Trimming took off 2 bases at V and 2 bases at J, with 4 bases between the two ends. Germline CDR1 reads MNHEY; CDR2 reads SMNVEV (reference sequence). The length of the CDR3 is 14 residues. The CDR3 sequence: CASSLMAGANVLTF. In DNA, the CDR3 is TGTGCCAGCAGTTTAATGGCTGGGGCCAACGTCCTGACTTTC.

This clone was counted a single time. The gene calls are TRBV6-1 and TRBJ2-7; the D gene is possibly TRBD2 (6 bases). Trimming cost V 1 base and J 0 bases, with 7 bases left between them. This CDR3 is built from 14 residues. Germline CDR1 and CDR2: MNHNS and SASEGT. CDR3 bases: TGTGCCAGCAGTGAAGAGGACTACTCCTACGAGCAGTACTTC. Residues: CASSEEDYSYEQYF.

The chain links TRBV7-2 to TRBJ1-1; no firm D call. The V and J ends lost 3 bases and 11 bases respectively, with 19 bases between them. The germline V gene encodes CDR1 SGHTA and CDR2 FQGNSA. The CDR3 sequence is 14 residues long. The CDR3 DNA sequence: TGTGCCAGCAGCTTGGATAAGGGTCCCTTGTTCGCTTTCTTT. Residues: CASSLDKGPLFAFF.

Points on this clone: Other DNA sequences in the same sample also yield this CDR3. V gene TRBV28 combines with J gene TRBJ1-1; D not certain. The V gene's germline CDR1 is MDHEN and CDR2 SYDVKM. The ends were cut back, 1 base at V and 3 bases at J, with 6 bases in the middle. This CDR3 spans 13 amino acids. In DNA, the CDR3 is TGTGCCAGCAGTTTATTGGGAGACACTGAAGCTTTCTTT. It yields the protein CASSLLGDTEAFF.

V gene TRBV7-2 combines with J gene TRBJ2-7; possibly TRBD1 for D (6 bases). Germline V CDR1 and CDR2: SGHTA, FQGNSA. Trimming removed 5 bases from V and 0 bases from J, with 11 bases in between. The CDR3 spans 14 residues. CDR3 DNA: TGTGCCAGCAGCCTTGGGACACACTCCTACGAGCAGTACTTC. This encodes CASSLGTHSYEQYF. Full variable domain (outside the CDR3, taken from reference TRBV7-2 and TRBJ2-7): GAGVSQSPSNKVTEKGKDVELRCDPISGHTALYWYRQSLGQGLEFLIYFQGNSAPDKSGLPSDRFSAERTGGSVSTLTIQRTQQEDSAVYLCASSLGTHSYEQYFGPGTRLTVT.

This clone was recorded at least ten times. The gene calls are TRBV19 and TRBJ2-7, with 7 positions matching TRBD1. J was trimmed by 0 bases and V by 10 bases; bases with no gene match: 6. This CDR3 spans 13 amino acids. CDR1 is LNHDA and CDR2 is SQIVND in the germline V gene (reference sequence). CDR3 sequence reads: CATSTGSSYEQYF. For the CDR3, the DNA is TGTGCCACTTCGACAGGGAGCTCCTACGAGCAGTACTTC.

This clone was recorded only once. The genes are TRBV5-6 and TRBJ2-7; perhaps TRBD2 as D (6 bases). The length of the CDR3 is 15 residues. Germline-derived CDR1 and CDR2 are SGHDT and YYEEEE. Trimming removed 5 bases at V and 2 bases at J, with 17 bases between. The CDR3 nucleotides are TGTGCCAGCAGTCTCGGCGGGACGGTAGCCTACGAGCAGTACTTC. It specifies CASSLGGTVAYEQYF.

The chain uses TRBV28 and TRBJ1-4, with 8 bases lining up with TRBD1. Germline V lookup: CDR1 MDHEN, CDR2 SYDVKM. This CDR3 region has 15 residues. J lost 7 bases, V lost 5 bases, and 9 bases had no gene match. Written as DNA, the CDR3 is TGTGCCAGCAGTCCTCCAGGGGGCGGCGTTGAAAAACTGTTTTTT. Translating gives CASSPPGGGVEKLFF.

This chain uses TRBV18 with TRBJ2-1; the match to TRBD1 covers 8 bases. Per germline, CDR1 KGHSH and CDR2 LQKENI. The CDR3 sequence is 14 residues long. V trimming: 5 bases; J trimming: 6 bases; junction bases outside the gene matches: 6. CDR3 bases: TGTGCCAGCTCAGGCAGGGGGCTTCGCAATGAGCAGTTCTTC. It yields the protein CASSGRGLRNEQFF.

For this clone: In the same sample, other DNA sequences code for this CDR3. This chain joins TRBV7-2 and TRBJ2-7; 8 bases line up with TRBD2. Germline V lookup: CDR1 SGHTA, CDR2 FQGNSA. V was pared by 5 bases and J by 5 bases, with 8 bases of the junction left unmatched. This CDR3 is built from 14 residues. CDR3 protein: CASSPRRGADEQYF. The CDR3 coding sequence is TGTGCCAGCAGCCCAAGGCGGGGGGCGGACGAGCAGTACTTC. The full variable domain, rest sourced from reference TRBV7-2 and TRBJ2-7, is GAGVSQSPSNKVTEKGKDVELRCDPISGHTALYWYRQSLGQGLEFLIYFQGNSAPDKSGLPSDRFSAERTGGSVSTLTIQRTQQEDSAVYLCASSPRRGADEQYFGPGTRLTVT.

This chain connects TRBV6-2 or TRBV6-3 to TRBJ1-5, with D tentatively TRBD1 (5 bases). Trimming pared 6 bases from V and 4 bases from J, leaving 10 bases between. This CDR3 region has 13 residues. CDR1 is MNHEY and CDR2 is SVGEGT in the germline V gene. The CDR3 is CASSRQGNQPQHF. The CDR3 bases are TGTGCCAGCAGCAGGCAGGGAAATCAGCCCCAGCATTTT.

A single count supports this clone. The chain employs TRBV24-1 and TRBJ2-5, with D unclear. The ends were cut back, 4 bases at V and 5 bases at J, with 10 bases in the middle. Germline assignment: CDR1 KGHDR and CDR2 SFDVKD. The CDR3 is 13 amino acids. Here the CDR3 DNA reads TGTGCCACCAGTGAGAGCCCGTTTGAGACCCAGTACTTC. The encoded protein is CATSESPFETQYF.